The TCR beta chain under discussion was sequenced for a study of T cell changes during pregnancy in multiple sclerosis. The protocol was immunoSEQ multiplex PCR, while the TCRdb copy is restricted to in-frame clones and leaves out a portion. The sample lists some 100,000 clones; around 92% were seen once. This CDR3 spans 15 amino acids. Trimming pared 5 bases from V and 9 bases from J, leaving 17 bases between. Per the germline V gene, CDR1 is LNHDA and CDR2 is SQIVND (reference sequence). Sequenced here: peripheral blood, sampled after pregnancy. The rearrangement uses TRBV19 and TRBJ1-6; possibly TRBD1 for D (6 bases). The sequence derives from a female donor with multiple sclerosis, enrolled in a pregnancy study. DNA for the CDR3: TGTGCCAGTAGTGACTATACAGGGAGATTTTCACCCCTCCACTTT. It specifies CASSDYTGRFSPLHF.